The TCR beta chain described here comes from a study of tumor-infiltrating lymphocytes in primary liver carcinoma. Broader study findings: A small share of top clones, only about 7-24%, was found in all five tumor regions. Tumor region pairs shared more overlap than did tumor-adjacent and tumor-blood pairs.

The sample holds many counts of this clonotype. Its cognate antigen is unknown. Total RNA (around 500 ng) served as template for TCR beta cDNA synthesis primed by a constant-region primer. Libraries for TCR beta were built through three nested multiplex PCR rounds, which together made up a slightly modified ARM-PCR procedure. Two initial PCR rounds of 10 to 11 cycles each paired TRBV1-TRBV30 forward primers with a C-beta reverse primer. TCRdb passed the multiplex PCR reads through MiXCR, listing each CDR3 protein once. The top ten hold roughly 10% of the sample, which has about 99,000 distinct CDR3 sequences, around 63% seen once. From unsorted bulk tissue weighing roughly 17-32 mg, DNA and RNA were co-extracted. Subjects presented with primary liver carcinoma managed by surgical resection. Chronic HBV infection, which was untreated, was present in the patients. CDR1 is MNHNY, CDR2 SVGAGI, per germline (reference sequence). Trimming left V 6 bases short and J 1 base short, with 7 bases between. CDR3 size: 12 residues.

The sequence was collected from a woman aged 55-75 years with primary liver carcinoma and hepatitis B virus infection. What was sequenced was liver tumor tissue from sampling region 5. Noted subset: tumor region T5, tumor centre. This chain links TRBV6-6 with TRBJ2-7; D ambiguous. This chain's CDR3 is CASRPGSYEQYF. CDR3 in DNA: TGTGCCAGCAGACCTGGGTCCTACGAGCAGTACTTC.